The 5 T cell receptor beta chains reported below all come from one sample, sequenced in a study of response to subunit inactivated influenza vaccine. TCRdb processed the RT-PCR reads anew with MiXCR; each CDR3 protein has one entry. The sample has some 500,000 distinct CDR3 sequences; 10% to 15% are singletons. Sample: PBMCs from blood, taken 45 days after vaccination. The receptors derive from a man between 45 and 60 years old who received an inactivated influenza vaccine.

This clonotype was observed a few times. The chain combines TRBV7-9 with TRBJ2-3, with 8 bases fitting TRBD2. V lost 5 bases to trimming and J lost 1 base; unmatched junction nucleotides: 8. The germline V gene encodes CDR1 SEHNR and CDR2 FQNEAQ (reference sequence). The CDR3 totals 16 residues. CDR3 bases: TGTGCCAGCAGCGCCAGGCGCGGGGGGCGCACAGATACGCAGTATTTT. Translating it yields CASSARRGGRTDTQYF.

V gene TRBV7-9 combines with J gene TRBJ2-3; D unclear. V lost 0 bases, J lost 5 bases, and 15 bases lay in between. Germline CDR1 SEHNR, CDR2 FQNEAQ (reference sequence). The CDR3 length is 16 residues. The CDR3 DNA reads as TGTGCCAGCAGCTTAGCGTCTTCCACCCTTGGAGATACGCAGTATTTT. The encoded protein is CASSLASSTLGDTQYF.

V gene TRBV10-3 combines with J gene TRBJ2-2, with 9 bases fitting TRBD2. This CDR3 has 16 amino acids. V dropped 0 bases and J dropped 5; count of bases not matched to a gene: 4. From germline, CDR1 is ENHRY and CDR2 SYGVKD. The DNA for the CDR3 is TGTGCCATCAGTGAGTCGGCGGGGGGGCCGACCGGGGAGCTGTTTTTT. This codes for CAISESAGGPTGELFF.

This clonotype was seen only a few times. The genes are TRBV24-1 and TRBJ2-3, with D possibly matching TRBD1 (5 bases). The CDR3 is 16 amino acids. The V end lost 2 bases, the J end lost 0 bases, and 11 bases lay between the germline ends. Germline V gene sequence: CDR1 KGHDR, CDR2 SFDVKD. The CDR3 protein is CATSDSKGFSTDTQYF. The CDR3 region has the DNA TGTGCCACCAGTGATTCAAAGGGGTTTAGCACAGATACGCAGTATTTT.

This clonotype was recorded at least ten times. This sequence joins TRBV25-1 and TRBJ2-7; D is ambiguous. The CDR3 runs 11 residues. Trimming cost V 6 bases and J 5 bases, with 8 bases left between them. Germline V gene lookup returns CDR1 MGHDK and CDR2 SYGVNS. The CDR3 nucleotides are TGTGCCAGCAGCGGGTTTGACGAGCAGTACTTC. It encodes CASSGFDEQYF.